This passage covers 24 T cell receptor beta chains from one sample sequenced in a study of T cell responses to AZD1222 COVID-19 vaccine. Some clones are missing from TCRdb's copy, which holds only in-frame ones; the method was immunoSEQ multiplex PCR. The repertoire consists of some 140,000 clones, with about 87% occurring once and the leading ten covering 3% to 3.5%. The material was peripheral blood, obtained on day 0 of AZD1222 vaccination. These receptors all come from an adult in good health.

V and J are TRBV29-1 and TRBJ2-6; either TRBD1 or TRBD2 may supply D (5 bases each). Germline V gives CDR1 SQVTM, CDR2 ANQGSEA. This CDR3 region has 14 residues. V dropped 4 bases and J dropped 0 bases, with 7 bases sitting between them. This CDR3 reads CSVAGTSGANVLTF. For the CDR3, the DNA is TGCAGCGTTGCCGGGACCTCTGGGGCCAACGTCCTGACTTTC. Drawing the rest from reference TRBV29-1 and TRBJ2-6, the complete variable domain is SAVISQKPSRDICQRGTSLTIQCQVDSQVTMMFWYRQQPGQSLTLIATANQGSEATYESGFVIDKFPISRPNLTFSTLTVSNMSPEDSSIYLCSVAGTSGANVLTFGAGSRLTVL.

The rearrangement links TRBV9 to TRBJ2-3; D possibly corresponds to TRBD1 (5 bases). In germline, CDR1 is SGDLS, CDR2 YYNGEE. V gave up 1 base and J gave up 5 bases, with 14 bases separating them. This CDR3 is 15 amino acids long. CDR3 amino acids: CASSVSTQGGDTQYF. CDR3 bases: TGTGCCAGCAGCGTAAGCACTCAGGGTGGAGATACGCAGTATTTT.

The CDR3 loop is CASSPVPGQGEGTEAFF. CDR3 coding DNA: TGTGCCAGCTCACCCGTCCCGGGACAGGGAGAGGGCACTGAAGCTTTCTTT. The chain combines TRBV18 with TRBJ1-1, with 9 bases fitting TRBD1. Trimming cost V 3 bases and J 4 bases; bases outside gene matches: 12. Germline assignment: CDR1 KGHSH and CDR2 LQKENI. The CDR3 spans 17 residues.

The CDR3 loop reads CASSQGTGVYGYTF. DNA of the CDR3: TGTGCCAGCAGCCAAGGGACAGGGGTCTATGGCTACACCTTC. The chain has TRBV13 and TRBJ1-2, with 10 bases lining up with TRBD1. Germline CDR1 is PRHDT and CDR2 is FYEKMQ (reference sequence). V was clipped by 5 bases and J by 4 bases; unmatched bases: 4. The CDR3 contains 14 residues.

The rearrangement joins TRBV4-1 to TRBJ1-5; no firm D call. This CDR3 region has 13 residues. With 0 bases removed from V and 7 bases from J, the gap between germline ends came to 7 bases. Germline CDR1 MGHRA, CDR2 YSYEKL. Here the CDR3 reads CASSQEVLQPQHF. CDR3 DNA: TGCGCCAGCAGCCAAGAGGTTCTCCAGCCCCAGCATTTT.

V gene TRBV2 combines with J gene TRBJ1-4; TRBD1 aligns across 10 bases. Germline CDR1 reads SNHLY; CDR2 reads FYNNEI. The CDR3 totals 13 residues. V lost 4 bases and J lost 10; bases outside the gene matches: 3. CDR3 protein: CASSGQGAGKLFF. The CDR3, as DNA: TGTGCCAGCAGTGGACAGGGGGCGGGAAAACTGTTTTTT.

The chain couples TRBV5-4 to TRBJ2-7, with 14 positions matching TRBD2. Trimming at V came to 0 bases and at J to 6 bases, leaving 11 bases not matched to a gene. Germline CDR1 reads SGHNT; CDR2 reads YYREEE (reference sequence). CDR3 length: 18 amino acids. The CDR3 DNA reads TGTGCCAGCAGCTTGGTCCAACCGGGACTAGCGGGGGTTTTCGAGCAGTACTTC. Its protein product is CASSLVQPGLAGVFEQYF. Supplemented by reference TRBV5-4 and TRBJ2-7, the full variable domain reads ETGVTQSPTHLIKTRGQQVTLRCSSQSGHNTVSWYQQALGQGPQFIFQYYREEENGRGNFPPRFSGLQFPNYSSELNVNALELDDSALYLCASSLVQPGLAGVFEQYFGPGTRLTVT.

V gene TRBV7-9 combines with J gene TRBJ1-6; 8 bases map to TRBD1. Looked up from germline, CDR1 is SEHNR and CDR2 is FQNEAQ (reference sequence). The CDR3 extends over 14 amino acids. Trimming removed 4 bases from V and 8 bases from J; junction bases left unmatched: 4. CDR3 sequence reads: CASSSTGGDSPLHF. In DNA, the CDR3 is TGTGCCAGCAGCTCTACAGGGGGAGATTCACCCCTCCACTTT.

V is TRBV4-2 and J is TRBJ2-7; no firm D call. Trimming left V 0 bases short and J 3 bases short, with 9 bases between. In germline, CDR1 is LGHNA, CDR2 YNFKEQ. There are 14 residues in the CDR3. The CDR3 protein is CASSQDKLVYEQYF. In DNA form, the CDR3 reads TGTGCCAGCAGCCAAGATAAGCTCGTCTACGAGCAGTACTTC.

The chain links TRBV18 to TRBJ2-1; D ambiguous. Trimming removed 0 bases at V and 9 bases at J, with 6 bases between. The CDR3 consists of 12 residues. CDR1 and CDR2 from the germline V gene are KGHSH and LQKENI. The CDR3 DNA is TGTGCCAGCTCACCACCGGTGCGTGAGCAGTTCTTC. Translation: CASSPPVREQFF.

The chain carries TRBV6-5 and TRBJ1-2, with TRBD1 matching 8 bases. Germline V gene sequence: CDR1 MNHEY, CDR2 SVGAGI. Losses at the gene ends were 5 bases for V and 7 bases for J; bases not matched to a gene: 3. The CDR3 has 12 amino acids. CDR3 DNA: TGTGCCAGCAGTAGACAGGGGAGTGGCTACACCTTC. Encoded protein: CASSRQGSGYTF.

This chain uses TRBV5-1 with TRBJ1-2; D uncertain. The CDR3 totals 14 residues. The V end was cut by 0 bases, the J end by 3 bases, with 9 bases between. The V gene's germline CDR1 is SGHRS and CDR2 YFSETQ. The CDR3 DNA is TGCGCCAGCAGCTTGGATACGAGCGACTATGGCTACACCTTC. As protein: CASSLDTSDYGYTF.

The CDR3 nucleotides read TGTGCCACCAGTGAGGAGGACAGGGTGTTTAATAATTCACCCCTCCACTTT. It yields the protein CATSEEDRVFNNSPLHF. The chain carries TRBV24-1 and TRBJ1-6; 8 nucleotides line up with TRBD1. There are 17 residues in the CDR3. In germline, CDR1 is KGHDR, CDR2 SFDVKD. J gave up 5 bases and V 4 bases, and 9 bases lay outside the gene matches.

The gene calls are TRBV10-2 and TRBJ1-2; D gene uncertain. With 4 bases removed from V and 2 bases from J, the gap between germline ends came to 2 bases. This CDR3 is 11 amino acids long. The germline V gene has CDR1 WSHSY and CDR2 SAAADI. The CDR3: CASSANYGYTF. DNA of the CDR3: TGCGCCAGCAGTGCAAACTATGGCTACACCTTC.

The rearrangement links TRBV5-1 to TRBJ1-2; D may be TRBD1 (6 bases). The CDR3 is 12 residues long. With 8 bases removed from V and 4 bases from J, the gap between germline ends came to 12 bases. Germline CDR1 is SGHRS and CDR2 is YFSETQ. CDR3 sequence: CASSQGIYGYTF. The DNA of the CDR3 is TGCGCCAGTTCCCAGGGGATCTATGGCTACACCTTC. The full variable domain, in which reference TRBV5-1 and TRBJ1-2 provide the parts outside the CDR3, is KAGVTQTPRYLIKTRGQQVTLSCSPISGHRSVSWYQQTPGQGLQFLFEYFSETQRNKGNFPGRFSGRQFSNSRSEMNVSTLELGDSALYLCASSQGIYGYTFGSGTRLTVV.

This clone occurred once. This rearrangement joins TRBV14 to TRBJ1-1; D unresolved. Germline assignment: CDR1 SGHDN and CDR2 FVKESK. V gave up 7 bases and J gave up 5 bases, with 11 bases separating them. The CDR3 contains 12 residues. The CDR3 coding sequence is TGTGCCAGCAACGAGGGCGGGACTGAAGCTTTCTTT. Its protein is CASNEGGTEAFF.

J is TRBJ1-5 and V is TRBV5-6; D is perhaps TRBD1 (5 bases). The V gene lost 3 bases and the J gene lost 4 bases, with 11 bases spanning the gap. Germline lookup yields CDR1 SGHDT and CDR2 YYEEEE. The length of the CDR3 is 14 residues. For the CDR3, the DNA is TGTGCCAGCAGCTCAGGGTTTCGGAATCAGCCCCAGCATTTT. Translated: CASSSGFRNQPQHF.

J is TRBJ2-1 and V is TRBV7-9; D is ambiguous. V gave up 6 bases and J gave up 8 bases, with 8 bases separating them. Germline CDR1 reads SEHNR; CDR2 reads FQNEAQ (reference sequence). This CDR3 has 11 amino acids. The CDR3 loop is CASSLSYEQFF. DNA of the CDR3: TGTGCCAGCAGTTTAAGTTATGAGCAGTTCTTC.

The chain carries TRBV20-1 and TRBJ2-3; D may be TRBD2 (5 bases). This CDR3 has 11 amino acids. The germline CDR1 and CDR2 sequences are DFQATT and SNEGSKA (reference sequence). The V end was cut by 6 bases, the J end by 11 bases, with 15 bases between. DNA for the CDR3: TGCAGTGCAGAGAGGGAATTGAGGCAGTATTTT. It codes for CSAERELRQYF.

This chain uses TRBV10-2 with TRBJ1-5; no clear D. The CDR3 runs to 13 residues. V gave up 4 bases and J gave up 3 bases, with 7 bases separating them. CDR1 WSHSY and CDR2 SAAADI come from the germline V gene. The CDR3: CASSAGDNQPQHF. Here the CDR3 DNA reads TGCGCCAGCAGTGCGGGAGACAATCAGCCCCAGCATTTT.

The chain has TRBV7-3 and TRBJ1-1; D may be TRBD1 (6 bases). The CDR3 has 15 residues. Germline CDR1 SGHTA, CDR2 FQGTGA. V lost 3 bases, J lost 0 bases, and 11 bases lay in between. DNA of the CDR3: TGTGCCAGCAGCTTGGGGACAACTATGAACACTGAAGCTTTCTTT. Amino acid sequence: CASSLGTTMNTEAFF.

The V gene is TRBV7-6, the J gene TRBJ2-3; 8 nucleotides line up with TRBD2. The CDR3 has 15 amino acids. Looked up from germline, CDR1 is SGHVS and CDR2 is FNYEAQ. J gave up 0 bases and V 4 bases, and 3 bases lay outside the gene matches. In DNA, the CDR3 is TGTGCCAGCAGCTCACGGGGGGGGAGCACAGATACGCAGTATTTT. As protein: CASSSRGGSTDTQYF.

The CDR3 protein is CASSLLGLRIGESSYNEQFF. The CDR3 nucleotides read TGTGCCAGTAGCCTTCTGGGACTGCGTATAGGGGAGAGCTCCTACAATGAGCAGTTCTTC. V and J are TRBV19 and TRBJ2-1, with D possibly matching TRBD2 (6 bases). This CDR3 spans 20 amino acids. Trimming took off 6 bases at V and 0 bases at J, with 27 bases between the two ends. Germline CDR1 LNHDA, CDR2 SQIVND (reference sequence).

J is TRBJ1-1 and V is TRBV7-2, with D possibly TRBD1 on 5 matching bases. Germline values: CDR1 SGHTA, CDR2 FQGNSA. V was cut by 8 bases and J by 4 bases, with 23 bases left in between. The CDR3 consists of 16 residues. CDR3 in DNA: TGTGCCAGCGAATTGGGGGGGGTAACGGTTGCCACTGAAGCTTTCTTT. Amino acids: CASELGGVTVATEAFF.